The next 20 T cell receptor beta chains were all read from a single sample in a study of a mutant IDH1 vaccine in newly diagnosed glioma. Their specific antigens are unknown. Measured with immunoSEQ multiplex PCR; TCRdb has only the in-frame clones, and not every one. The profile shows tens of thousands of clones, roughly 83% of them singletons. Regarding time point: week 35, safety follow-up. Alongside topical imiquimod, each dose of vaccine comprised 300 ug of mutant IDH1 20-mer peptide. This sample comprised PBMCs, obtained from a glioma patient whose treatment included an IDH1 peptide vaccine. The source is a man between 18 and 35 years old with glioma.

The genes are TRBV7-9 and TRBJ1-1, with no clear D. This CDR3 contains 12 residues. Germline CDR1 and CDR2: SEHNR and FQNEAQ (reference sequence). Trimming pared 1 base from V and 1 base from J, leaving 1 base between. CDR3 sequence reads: CASSLENTEAFF. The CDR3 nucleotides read TGTGCCAGCAGCTTAGAGAACACTGAAGCTTTCTTT.

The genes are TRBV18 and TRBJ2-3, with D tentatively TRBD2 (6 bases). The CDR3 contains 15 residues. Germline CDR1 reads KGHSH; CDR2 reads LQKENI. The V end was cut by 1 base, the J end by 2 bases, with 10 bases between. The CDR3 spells CASSPQAGATDTQYF. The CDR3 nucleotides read TGTGCCAGCTCACCACAAGCGGGTGCCACAGATACGCAGTATTTT.

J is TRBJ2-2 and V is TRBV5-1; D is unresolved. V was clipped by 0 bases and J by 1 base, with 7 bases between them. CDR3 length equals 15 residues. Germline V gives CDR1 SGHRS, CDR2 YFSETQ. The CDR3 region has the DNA TGCGCCAGCAGCTTGGCCTACGGGAACACCGGGGAGCTGTTTTTT. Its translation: CASSLAYGNTGELFF.

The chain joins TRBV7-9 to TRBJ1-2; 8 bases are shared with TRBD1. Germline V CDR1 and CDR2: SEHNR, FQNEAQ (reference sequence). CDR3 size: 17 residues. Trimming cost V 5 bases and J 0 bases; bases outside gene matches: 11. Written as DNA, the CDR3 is TGTGCCAGCAGCCCGCAGGGGGCCCCGATGGCTAACTATGGCTACACCTTC. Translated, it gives CASSPQGAPMANYGYTF.

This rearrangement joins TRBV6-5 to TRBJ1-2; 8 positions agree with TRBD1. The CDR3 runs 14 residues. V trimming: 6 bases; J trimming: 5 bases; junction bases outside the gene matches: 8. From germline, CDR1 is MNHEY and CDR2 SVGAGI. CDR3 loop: CASRSTGDRYGYTF. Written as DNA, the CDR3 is TGTGCCAGCAGGTCGACAGGGGATAGGTATGGCTACACCTTC.

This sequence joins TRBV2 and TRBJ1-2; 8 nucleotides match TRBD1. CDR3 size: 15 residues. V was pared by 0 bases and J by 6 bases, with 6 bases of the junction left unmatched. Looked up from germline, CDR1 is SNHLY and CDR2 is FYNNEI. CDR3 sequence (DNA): TGTGCCAGCAGTGAAGCGCTGACAGGGGAGCATGGCTACACCTTC. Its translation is CASSEALTGEHGYTF.

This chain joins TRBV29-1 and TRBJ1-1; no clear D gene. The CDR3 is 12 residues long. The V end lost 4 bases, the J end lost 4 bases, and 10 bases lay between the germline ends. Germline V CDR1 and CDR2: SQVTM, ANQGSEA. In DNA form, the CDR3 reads TGCAGCGTTGCGGAGAAAGTCACTGAAGCTTTCTTT. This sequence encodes CSVAEKVTEAFF.

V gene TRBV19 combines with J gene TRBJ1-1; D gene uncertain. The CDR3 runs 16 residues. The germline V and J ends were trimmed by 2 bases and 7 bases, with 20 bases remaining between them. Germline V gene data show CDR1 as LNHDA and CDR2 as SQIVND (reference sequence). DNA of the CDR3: TGTGCCAGTAGTATAATCCCCCCGCCCGTTAATGATGAAGCTTTCTTT. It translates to CASSIIPPPVNDEAFF. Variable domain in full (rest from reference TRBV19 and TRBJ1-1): DGGITQSPKYLFRKEGQNVTLSCEQNLNHDAMYWYRQDPGQGLRLIYYSQIVNDFQKGDIAEGYSVSREKKESFPLTVTSAQKNPTAFYLCASSIIPPPVNDEAFFGQGTRLTVV.

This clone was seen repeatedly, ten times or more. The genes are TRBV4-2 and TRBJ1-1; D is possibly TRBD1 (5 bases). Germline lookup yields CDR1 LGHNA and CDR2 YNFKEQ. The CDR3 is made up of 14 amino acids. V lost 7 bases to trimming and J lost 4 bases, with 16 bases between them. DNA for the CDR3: TGTGCCAGCACCGCAGACAGTGTCGGCACTGAAGCTTTCTTT. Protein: CASTADSVGTEAFF.

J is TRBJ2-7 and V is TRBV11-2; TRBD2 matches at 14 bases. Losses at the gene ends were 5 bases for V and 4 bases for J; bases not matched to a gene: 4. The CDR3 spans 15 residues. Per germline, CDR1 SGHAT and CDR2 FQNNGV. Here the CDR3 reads CASSTRTSGRYEQYF. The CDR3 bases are TGTGCCAGCAGCACGCGGACTAGCGGGAGGTACGAGCAGTACTTC.

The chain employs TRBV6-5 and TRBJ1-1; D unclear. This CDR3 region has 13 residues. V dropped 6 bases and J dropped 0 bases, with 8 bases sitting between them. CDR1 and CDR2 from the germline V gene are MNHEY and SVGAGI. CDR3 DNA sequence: TGTGCCAGCAGAGACAACTTGAACACTGAAGCTTTCTTT. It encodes CASRDNLNTEAFF.

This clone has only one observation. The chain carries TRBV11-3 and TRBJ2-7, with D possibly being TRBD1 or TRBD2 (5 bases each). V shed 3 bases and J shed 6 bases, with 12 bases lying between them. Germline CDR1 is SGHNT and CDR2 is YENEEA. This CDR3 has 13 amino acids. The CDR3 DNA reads TGTGCCAGCAGCTTCCCCGGGGCCGGCGAGCAGTACTTC. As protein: CASSFPGAGEQYF.

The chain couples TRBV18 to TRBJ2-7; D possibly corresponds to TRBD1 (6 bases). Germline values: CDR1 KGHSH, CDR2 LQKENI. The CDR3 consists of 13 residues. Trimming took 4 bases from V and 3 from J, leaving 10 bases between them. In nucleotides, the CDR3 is TGTGCCAGCTCACAAAACAGGGACTACGAGCAGTACTTC. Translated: CASSQNRDYEQYF.

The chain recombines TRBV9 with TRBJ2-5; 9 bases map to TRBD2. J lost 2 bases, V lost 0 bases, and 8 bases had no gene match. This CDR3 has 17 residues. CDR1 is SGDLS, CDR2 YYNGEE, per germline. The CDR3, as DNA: TGTGCCAGCAGCGTAGGTTTAGCGGGGGAGCTACAAGAGACCCAGTACTTC. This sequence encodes CASSVGLAGELQETQYF.

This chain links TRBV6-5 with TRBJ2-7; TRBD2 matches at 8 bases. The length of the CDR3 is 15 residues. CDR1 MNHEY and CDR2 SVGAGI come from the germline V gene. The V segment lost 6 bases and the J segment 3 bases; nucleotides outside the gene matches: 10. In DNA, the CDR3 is TGTGCCAGCAGGCCCGGGATAGCGGGGAGCTACGAGCAGTACTTC. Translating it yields CASRPGIAGSYEQYF.

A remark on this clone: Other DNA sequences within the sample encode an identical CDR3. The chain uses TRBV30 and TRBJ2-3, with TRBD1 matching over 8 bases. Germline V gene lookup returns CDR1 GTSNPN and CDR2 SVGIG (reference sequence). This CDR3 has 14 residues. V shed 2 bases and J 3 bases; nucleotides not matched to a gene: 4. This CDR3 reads CAWSLTGGTDTQYF. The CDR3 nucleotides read TGTGCCTGGAGTTTAACAGGGGGAACAGATACGCAGTATTTT.

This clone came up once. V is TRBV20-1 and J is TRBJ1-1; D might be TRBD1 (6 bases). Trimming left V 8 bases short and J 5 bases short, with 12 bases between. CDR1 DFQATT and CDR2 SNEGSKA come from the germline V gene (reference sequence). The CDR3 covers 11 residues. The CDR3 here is CSRTGSTEAFF. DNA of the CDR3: TGCAGTCGTACAGGGTCTACTGAAGCTTTCTTT.

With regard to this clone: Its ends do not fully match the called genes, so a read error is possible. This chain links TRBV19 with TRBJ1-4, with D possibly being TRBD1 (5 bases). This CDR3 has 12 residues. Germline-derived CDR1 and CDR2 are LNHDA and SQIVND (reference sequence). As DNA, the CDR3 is TGTGCCAGTAGTATAGTTGGGGACCCCGAGACTTTT. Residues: CASSIVGDPETF.

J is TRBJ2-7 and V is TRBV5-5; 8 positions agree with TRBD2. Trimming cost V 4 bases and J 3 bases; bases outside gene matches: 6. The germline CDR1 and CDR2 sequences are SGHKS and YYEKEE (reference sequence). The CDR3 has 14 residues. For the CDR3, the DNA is TGTGCCAGCAGCCTGGGACTAGGGGACTACGAGCAGTACTTC. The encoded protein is CASSLGLGDYEQYF.

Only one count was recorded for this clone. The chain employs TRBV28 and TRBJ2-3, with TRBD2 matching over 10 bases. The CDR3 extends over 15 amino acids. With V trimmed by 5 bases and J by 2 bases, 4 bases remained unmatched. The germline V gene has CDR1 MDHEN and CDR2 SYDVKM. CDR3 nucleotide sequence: TGTGCCAGCAGTCTAGCGGGAGCCCTCACAGATACGCAGTATTTT. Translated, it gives CASSLAGALTDTQYF.